The following is a T cell receptor beta chain sequence with its context. Participant age was about 18 to 89 years, and participants resided in about two dozen US areas. Researchers sorted participants into cohorts using their self-reported clinical history. All recovered Cohort 3 donors got two negative PCRs, got clearance, or saw symptom resolution. The sample is drawn from a study of blood T cell repertoires in COVID-19. Study-wide background: COVID-19 samples, acute and convalescent, were from the United States, Italy and Spain.

TCRdb's table, derived via immunoSEQ multiplex PCR, lists solely in-frame clones and lacks some. The sample carries around 150,000 clones, roughly 82% recorded once. After removal of 3 bases from V and 6 bases from J, the junction contained 11 bases not matched to a gene. Germline V CDR1 and CDR2: SGHRS, YFSETQ. This CDR3 comprises 15 residues. The chain combines TRBV5-1 with TRBJ1-2, with 7 positions matching TRBD1. This receptor was obtained from a man aged 50-60 years who had recovered from COVID-19. The sequencing input was PBMCs or T cells enriched from blood (not recorded which). The CDR3, as DNA: TGCGCCAGCAGCTCCTCCCCGGGACAGCTGAATGGCTACACCTTC. The encoded protein is CASSSSPGQLNGYTF. Based on the CDR3 plus reference TRBV5-1 and TRBJ1-2, the full variable domain is KAGVTQTPRYLIKTRGQQVTLSCSPISGHRSVSWYQQTPGQGLQFLFEYFSETQRNKGNFPGRFSGRQFSNSRSEMNVSTLELGDSALYLCASSSSPGQLNGYTFGSGTRLTVV.